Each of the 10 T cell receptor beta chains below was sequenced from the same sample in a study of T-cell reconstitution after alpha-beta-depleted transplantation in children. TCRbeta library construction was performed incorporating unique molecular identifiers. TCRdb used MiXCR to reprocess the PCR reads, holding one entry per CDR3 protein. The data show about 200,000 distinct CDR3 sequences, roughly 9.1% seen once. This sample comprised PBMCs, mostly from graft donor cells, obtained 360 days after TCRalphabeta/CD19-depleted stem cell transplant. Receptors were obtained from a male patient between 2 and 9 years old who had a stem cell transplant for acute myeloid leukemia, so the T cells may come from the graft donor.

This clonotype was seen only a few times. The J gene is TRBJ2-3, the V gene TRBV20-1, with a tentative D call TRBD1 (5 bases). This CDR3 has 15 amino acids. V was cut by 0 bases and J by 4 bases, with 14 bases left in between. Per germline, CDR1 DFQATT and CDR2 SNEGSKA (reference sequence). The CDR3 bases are TGCAGTGCTAGAGATCGAGGCAGGGCGGCAGATACGCAGTATTTT. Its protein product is CSARDRGRAADTQYF.

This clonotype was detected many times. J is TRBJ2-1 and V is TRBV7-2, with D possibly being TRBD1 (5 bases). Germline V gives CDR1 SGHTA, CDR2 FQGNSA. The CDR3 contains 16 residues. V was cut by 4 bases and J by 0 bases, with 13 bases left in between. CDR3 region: CASSSRAISSYNEQFF. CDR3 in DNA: TGTGCCAGCAGCTCCAGGGCCATTAGCTCCTACAATGAGCAGTTCTTC.

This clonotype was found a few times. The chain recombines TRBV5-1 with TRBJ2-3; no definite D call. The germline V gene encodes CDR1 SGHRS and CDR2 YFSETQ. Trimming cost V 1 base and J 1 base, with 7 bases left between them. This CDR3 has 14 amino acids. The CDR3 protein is CASSLILGTDTQYF. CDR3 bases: TGCGCCAGCAGCTTGATCCTGGGCACAGATACGCAGTATTTT.

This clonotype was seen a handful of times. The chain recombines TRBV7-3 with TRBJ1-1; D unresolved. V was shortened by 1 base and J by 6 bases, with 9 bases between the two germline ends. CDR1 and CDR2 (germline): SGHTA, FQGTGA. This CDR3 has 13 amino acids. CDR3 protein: CASSLRWEAEAFF. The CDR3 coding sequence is TGTGCCAGCAGCTTAAGGTGGGAGGCTGAAGCTTTCTTT.

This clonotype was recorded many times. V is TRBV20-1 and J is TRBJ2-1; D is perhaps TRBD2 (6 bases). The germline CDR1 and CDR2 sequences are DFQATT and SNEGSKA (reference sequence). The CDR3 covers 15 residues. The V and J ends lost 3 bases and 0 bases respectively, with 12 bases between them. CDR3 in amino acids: CSARNLAPSYNEQFF. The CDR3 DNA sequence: TGCAGTGCTAGGAACCTAGCGCCCTCCTACAATGAGCAGTTCTTC.

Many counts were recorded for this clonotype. CDR3 nucleotides: TGTGCCAGCAGCCTCCGGGGGCAGGGAAACACCATATATTTT. Translated, it gives CASSLRGQGNTIYF. The rearrangement links TRBV6-1 to TRBJ1-3; TRBD1 might be the D (6 bases). This CDR3 has 14 residues. Germline V CDR1 and CDR2: MNHNS, SASEGT. Trimming took off 6 bases at V and 4 bases at J, with 13 bases between the two ends.

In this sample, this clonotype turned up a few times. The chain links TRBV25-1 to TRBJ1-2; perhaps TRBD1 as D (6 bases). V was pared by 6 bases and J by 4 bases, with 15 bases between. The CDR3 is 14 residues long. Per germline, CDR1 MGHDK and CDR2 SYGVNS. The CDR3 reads CASSIGGGAYGYTF. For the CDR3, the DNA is TGTGCCAGCAGCATAGGTGGGGGCGCCTATGGCTACACCTTC.

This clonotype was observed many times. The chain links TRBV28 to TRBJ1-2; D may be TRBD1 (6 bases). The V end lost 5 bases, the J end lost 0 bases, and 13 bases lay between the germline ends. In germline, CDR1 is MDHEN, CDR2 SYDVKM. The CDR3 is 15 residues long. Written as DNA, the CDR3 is TGTGCCAGCAGTACCCTTGGGGGGCCTAACTATGGCTACACCTTC. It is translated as CASSTLGGPNYGYTF.

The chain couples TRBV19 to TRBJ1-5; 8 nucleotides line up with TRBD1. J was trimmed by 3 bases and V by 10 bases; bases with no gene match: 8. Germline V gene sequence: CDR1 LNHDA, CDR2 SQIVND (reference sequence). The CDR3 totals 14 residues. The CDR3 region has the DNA TGTGCCACCGGCGGACAGGGTTACAATCAGCCCCAGCATTTT. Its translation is CATGGQGYNQPQHF.

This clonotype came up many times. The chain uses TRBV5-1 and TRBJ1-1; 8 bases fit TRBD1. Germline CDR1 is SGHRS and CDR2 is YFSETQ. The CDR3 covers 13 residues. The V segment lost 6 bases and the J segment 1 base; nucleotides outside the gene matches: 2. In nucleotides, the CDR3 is TGCGCCAGCATGGGACAGGCGAACACTGAAGCTTTCTTT. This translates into CASMGQANTEAFF.